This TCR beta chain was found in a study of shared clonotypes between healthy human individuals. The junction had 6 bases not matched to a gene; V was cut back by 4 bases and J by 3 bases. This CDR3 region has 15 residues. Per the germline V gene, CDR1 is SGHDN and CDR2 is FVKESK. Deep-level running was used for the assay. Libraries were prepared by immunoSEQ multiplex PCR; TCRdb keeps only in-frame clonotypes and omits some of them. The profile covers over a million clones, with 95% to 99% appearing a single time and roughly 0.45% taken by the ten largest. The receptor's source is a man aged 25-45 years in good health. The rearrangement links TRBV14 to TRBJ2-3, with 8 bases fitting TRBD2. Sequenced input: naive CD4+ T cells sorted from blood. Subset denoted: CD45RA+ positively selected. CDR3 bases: TGTGCCAGCAGCCTCCCCGGGAGGGTAACAGATACGCAGTATTTT. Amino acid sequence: CASSLPGRVTDTQYF.